The 26 T cell receptor beta chains below all came from one sample that was sequenced in a study of cytomegalovirus exposure and HLA in healthy donors (dated by TCRdb to about 2017). The receptor library was made with the immunoSEQ multiplex PCR assay. For the multiplex PCR, a mixture combining 60 forward primers for TCR Vbeta segments and 13 reverse primers for TCR Jbeta segments was used. The immuneACCESS repertoire file appears here via TCRdb, limited to in-frame rearrangements. These files lack a portion of the clones; in checked studies, under half of the deficit traces to unresolved V genes, and the cause of the others is not known. Counted in this sample were fewer than 200,000 clones; over 80% of them appeared once. The ten most abundant clones make up roughly 2% of the sample. Sample: PBMCs. The source of these receptors is a human donor in good health.

This clone was observed once. This specimen includes other DNA sequences encoding the same CDR3. The chain employs TRBV10-3 and TRBJ1-1; D is uncertain. Germline lookup yields CDR1 ENHRY and CDR2 SYGVKD. V shed 6 bases and J shed 5 bases, with 7 bases lying between them. The CDR3 contains 11 residues. Here the CDR3 DNA reads TGTGCCATCAGCGAACGGACTGAAGCTTTCTTT. It yields the protein CAISERTEAFF.

This clone has a handful of counts. V and J are TRBV6-5 and TRBJ2-7, with D tentatively TRBD1 (6 bases). Between the trimmed V and J ends, which lost 2 bases and 2 bases, there was a span of 10 bases. The CDR3 loop spans 14 amino acids. Germline V lookup: CDR1 MNHEY, CDR2 SVGAGI. CDR3 DNA: TGTGCCAGCAGTTACATACAGGGCGCCTACGAGCAGTACTTC. Translation gives CASSYIQGAYEQYF.

The rearrangement joins TRBV27 to TRBJ1-1, with TRBD1 matching over 7 bases. Trimming cost V 7 bases and J 0 bases; bases outside gene matches: 8. Germline assignment: CDR1 MNHEY and CDR2 SMNVEV (reference sequence). CDR3 size: 15 residues. The CDR3: CASTQLQGMNTEAFF. CDR3 in DNA: TGTGCCAGCACCCAACTACAGGGGATGAACACTGAAGCTTTCTTT.

This clone was observed a single time. In DNA, the CDR3 is TGTGCCAGCAGCTCCCGCCTGGGGGGGTCCTACAATGAGCAGTTCTTC. Translating it yields CASSSRLGGSYNEQFF. The V call is TRBV7-3, the J call TRBJ2-1; 7 bases align to TRBD2. The CDR3 runs 16 residues. Germline values: CDR1 SGHTA, CDR2 FQGTGA. The V and J ends lost 4 bases and 1 base, in that order; junction bases with no gene match: 7.

This clone was picked up a small number of times. Within the sample, other DNA sequences also encode this same CDR3. The chain carries TRBV4-3 and TRBJ2-3; TRBD2 aligns across 10 bases. The CDR3 runs 16 residues. J lost 1 base, V lost 0 bases, and 1 base had no gene match. Germline loops: CDR1 LGHNA, CDR2 YSLEER. The CDR3 reads CASSQDGTSGTDTQYF. The CDR3 DNA reads TGCGCCAGCAGCCAAGATGGGACTAGCGGCACAGATACGCAGTATTTT.

This clone was counted a single time. The rearrangement links TRBV7-2 to TRBJ1-5, with a possible D match to TRBD1 (6 bases). The germline V gene has CDR1 SGHTA and CDR2 FQGNSA. Trimming took off 2 bases at V and 3 bases at J, with 11 bases between the two ends. The CDR3 totals 15 residues. The CDR3 DNA sequence: TGTGCCAGCAGCTTAAGGACAGCTTCCAATCAGCCCCAGCATTTT. It translates to CASSLRTASNQPQHF.

Concerning this clone: A far larger clone is a single base away, which makes a read error likely. The rearrangement uses TRBV4-1 and TRBJ2-7; TRBD2 agrees at 13 bases. The CDR3 extends over 18 amino acids. V trimming: 0 bases; J trimming: 6 bases; junction bases outside the gene matches: 11. Germline V gene sequence: CDR1 MGHRA, CDR2 YSYEKL. The CDR3 region is CASSQELMLLAGGREQYF. DNA of the CDR3: TGCGCCAGCAGCCAAGAGCTTATGTTACTAGCGGGGGGGCGCGAGCAGTACTTC.

Note on this clone: At one of its ends the junction is not consistent with the germline gene, which may arise from a read error. This chain links TRBV7-9 with TRBJ1-2; 7 bases match TRBD1. The CDR3 runs 15 residues. Germline lookup yields CDR1 SEHNR and CDR2 FQNEAQ (reference sequence). The CDR3 DNA follows: TGTTCCAGCAGCATACCCGGGACAGTGCATGGGCGCTACACCTTC. It is translated as CSSSIPGTVHGRYTF.

The chain joins TRBV4-1 to TRBJ1-1, with no clear D. V lost 0 bases and J 6 bases, leaving 14 bases between the germline ends. The germline CDR1 and CDR2 sequences are MGHRA and YSYEKL. This CDR3 contains 15 residues. The CDR3 DNA reads as TGCGCCAGCAGCCAAGAATCCAGGATAGGCGCTGAAGCTTTCTTT. It specifies CASSQESRIGAEAFF.

The chain joins TRBV29-1 to TRBJ2-7; 7 bases map to TRBD1. This CDR3 has 13 amino acids. The germline CDR1 and CDR2 sequences are SQVTM and ANQGSEA. The trim removed 7 bases at V and 2 bases at J, leaving 8 bases unmatched. CDR3 loop: CSATGQNTYEQYF. CDR3 DNA: TGCAGCGCTACGGGACAGAACACCTACGAGCAGTACTTC.

This chain links TRBV9 with TRBJ2-6; a possible D gene is TRBD2 (6 bases). Germline assignment: CDR1 SGDLS and CDR2 YYNGEE. CDR3 size: 17 residues. The V gene lost 3 bases and the J gene lost 0 bases, with 13 bases spanning the gap. DNA for the CDR3: TGTGCCAGCAGCGCGGGGGACTTGAACTCTGGGGCCAACGTCCTGACTTTC. It yields the protein CASSAGDLNSGANVLTF.

The V and J genes are TRBV27 and TRBJ2-5, with TRBD1 identical over 8 bases. With V trimmed by 6 bases and J by 7 bases, 7 bases remained unmatched. CDR3 length: 13 residues. Per the germline V gene, CDR1 is MNHEY and CDR2 is SMNVEV (reference sequence). The CDR3 spells CASSHGQGGTQYF. The CDR3 coding sequence is TGTGCCAGCAGCCATGGACAGGGAGGGACCCAGTACTTC.

This clone was seen only once. The rearrangement links TRBV5-4 to TRBJ2-7; 7 bases map to TRBD2. The CDR3 consists of 14 residues. The V gene's germline CDR1 is SGHNT and CDR2 YYREEE (reference sequence). Losses at the gene ends were 2 bases for V and 4 bases for J; bases not matched to a gene: 6. This CDR3 reads CASSLAGLRYEQYF. The CDR3 DNA is TGTGCCAGCAGCTTAGCGGGGCTTCGGTACGAGCAGTACTTC.

The CDR3 is CASSQGKVATRETQYF. The CDR3 coding sequence is TGCGCCAGCAGCCAAGGGAAGGTAGCGACACGAGAGACCCAGTACTTC. The chain couples TRBV4-3 to TRBJ2-5; maybe TRBD2 (5 bases). In germline, CDR1 is LGHNA, CDR2 YSLEER. V lost 1 base, J lost 4 bases, and 16 bases lay in between. The CDR3 loop spans 16 amino acids.

The CDR3, as DNA: TGTGCCAGCAGCTTAACGACGGGAGGATTCGACTACGAGCAGTACTTC. Protein: CASSLTTGGFDYEQYF. This rearrangement joins TRBV11-2 to TRBJ2-7, with TRBD2 identical over 7 bases. Trimming cost V 2 bases and J 3 bases; bases outside gene matches: 10. The CDR3 sequence is 16 residues long. The germline V gene encodes CDR1 SGHAT and CDR2 FQNNGV.

V gene TRBV7-2 combines with J gene TRBJ1-6; D possibly corresponds to TRBD1 (6 bases). CDR1 and CDR2 from the germline V gene are SGHTA and FQGNSA. Trimming took off 2 bases at V and 4 bases at J, with 12 bases between the two ends. CDR3 length: 16 amino acids. DNA of the CDR3: TGTGCCAGCAGCTTATATACAGGGACGTATAATTCACCCCTCCACTTT. Amino acid sequence: CASSLYTGTYNSPLHF.

The gene calls are TRBV5-6 and TRBJ1-2; no clear D gene. V was cut by 1 base and J by 8 bases, with 15 bases left in between. The V gene's germline CDR1 is SGHDT and CDR2 YYEEEE. This CDR3 is 14 amino acids long. The CDR3 DNA is TGTGCCAGCAGCTTGTTTAACGGGGAGGACGGCTACACCTTC. It translates to CASSLFNGEDGYTF.

V and J are TRBV9 and TRBJ2-1, with 14 bases fitting TRBD2. From germline, CDR1 is SGDLS and CDR2 YYNGEE. With V trimmed by 2 bases and J by 8 bases, 6 bases remained unmatched. The CDR3 runs 16 residues. The CDR3 DNA sequence: TGTGCCAGCAGCGTGACTAGCGGGGGGGCTTTCGATGAGCAGTTCTTC. Translating it yields CASSVTSGGAFDEQFF.

The rearrangement uses TRBV10-3 and TRBJ1-6; 7 positions agree with TRBD1. The trim removed 8 bases at V and 6 bases at J, leaving 13 bases unmatched. The CDR3 totals 16 residues. CDR1 and CDR2 from the germline V gene are ENHRY and SYGVKD. The CDR3, as DNA: TGTGCCATCCAAGCAGGGACAGCTCCTGTTAATTCACCCCTCCACTTT. Its translation is CAIQAGTAPVNSPLHF.

J is TRBJ2-2 and V is TRBV7-2, with D unclear. Germline values: CDR1 SGHTA, CDR2 FQGNSA. The CDR3 totals 12 residues. Trimming took 5 bases from V and 2 from J, leaving 3 bases between them. The CDR3 DNA follows: TGTGCCAGCAGCCTTAACACCGGGGAGCTGTTTTTT. This sequence encodes CASSLNTGELFF.

V and J are TRBV7-8 and TRBJ2-7, with 7 bases that match TRBD1. Germline assignment: CDR1 SGHVS and CDR2 FQNEAQ. The J segment lost 7 bases and the V segment lost 4 bases, leaving 13 bases of the junction unmatched. The CDR3 length is 15 residues. CDR3 loop: CASSSGLEGANEQYF. The CDR3 DNA sequence: TGTGCCAGCAGCTCTGGACTTGAGGGGGCGAATGAGCAGTACTTC.

The chain couples TRBV9 to TRBJ2-2; a possible D gene is TRBD1 (6 bases). CDR1 and CDR2 from the germline V gene are SGDLS and YYNGEE. CDR3 length: 14 residues. Trimming left V 2 bases short and J 6 bases short, with 11 bases between. CDR3 nucleotides: TGTGCCAGCAGCGTGAACAGGGAAGCCGGGGAGCTGTTTTTT. Its protein is CASSVNREAGELFF. The variable domain in full, completed from reference TRBV9 and TRBJ2-2, reads DSGVTQTPKHLITATGQRVTLRCSPRSGDLSVYWYQQSLDQGLQFLIQYYNGEERAKGNILERFSAQQFPDLHSELNLSSLELGDSALYFCASSVNREAGELFFGEGSRLTVL.

This rearrangement joins TRBV27 to TRBJ2-3; 9 nucleotides line up with TRBD2. The CDR3 has 14 residues. Germline lookup yields CDR1 MNHEY and CDR2 SMNVEV (reference sequence). Trimming removed 6 bases from V and 0 bases from J; junction bases left unmatched: 1. The CDR3 nucleotides read TGTGCCAGCAGGCGGGGGGGTAGCACAGATACGCAGTATTTT. This gives the protein CASRRGGSTDTQYF.

In DNA form, the CDR3 reads TGTGCCAGCAGTGAGAGACAGGTTCAGGAGCAGTACTTC. Translation gives CASSERQVQEQYF. V and J are TRBV2 and TRBJ2-7; TRBD1 is a possible D gene (6 bases). This CDR3 contains 13 residues. Germline lookup yields CDR1 SNHLY and CDR2 FYNNEI. V shed 3 bases and J shed 7 bases, with 13 bases lying between them.

The chain recombines TRBV4-2 with TRBJ2-7, with a tentative D call TRBD1 (6 bases). Deletions cut 4 bases from V and 3 bases from J, with 10 bases between. This CDR3 is 13 amino acids long. The germline V gene has CDR1 LGHNA and CDR2 YNFKEQ. In nucleotides, the CDR3 is TGTGCCAGCAGCCTGGACAGTCTCTACGAGCAGTACTTC. This gives the protein CASSLDSLYEQYF.

The chain couples TRBV7-2 to TRBJ2-7, with D tentatively TRBD2 (5 bases). Germline V lookup: CDR1 SGHTA, CDR2 FQGNSA. The length of the CDR3 is 12 residues. Deletions cut 3 bases from V and 6 bases from J, with 9 bases between. CDR3 sequence reads: CASSLGSFEQYF. CDR3 coding DNA: TGTGCCAGCAGCTTGGGGAGTTTCGAGCAGTACTTC.